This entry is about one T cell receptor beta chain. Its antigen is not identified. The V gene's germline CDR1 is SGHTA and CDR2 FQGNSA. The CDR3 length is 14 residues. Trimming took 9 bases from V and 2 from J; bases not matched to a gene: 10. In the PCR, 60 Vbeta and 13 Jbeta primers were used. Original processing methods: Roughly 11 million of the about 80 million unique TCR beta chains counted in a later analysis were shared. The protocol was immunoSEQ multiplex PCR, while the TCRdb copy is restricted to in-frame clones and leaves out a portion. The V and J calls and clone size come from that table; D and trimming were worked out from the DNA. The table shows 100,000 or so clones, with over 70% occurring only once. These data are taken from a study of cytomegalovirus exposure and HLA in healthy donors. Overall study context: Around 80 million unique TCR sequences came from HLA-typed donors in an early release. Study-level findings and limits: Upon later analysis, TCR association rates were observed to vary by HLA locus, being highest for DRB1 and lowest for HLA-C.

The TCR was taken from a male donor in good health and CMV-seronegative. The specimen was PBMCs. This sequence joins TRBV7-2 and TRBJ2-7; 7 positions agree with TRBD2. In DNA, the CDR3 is TGTGCCAGTCTCTGGAGGGCGGGAGCCTACGAGCAGTACTTC. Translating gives CASLWRAGAYEQYF.